The rows below give T cell receptor beta chains drawn from one sample of a study of CD8 T cells in Susac syndrome. TCRdb recomputed calls from the immunoSEQ multiplex PCR reads with MiXCR, one row per CDR3 protein. The repertoire includes about 440,000 distinct CDR3 sequences, 75% to 90% of them detected once, and 0.12% sits in the top ten. The sequenced sample consisted of CD8+ T cells from PBMCs. The receptors originated from a human donor with multiple sclerosis. The CDR3 runs from the conserved cysteine through the conserved F or W. D genes are given only for firm matches. Rows may omit the clone size; those that give it use once, few, many or a size class.

D	J	V	size	DNA	CDR3
-	TRBJ1-1	TRBV30	-	TGTGCCTGGAGCTCTCTAGCACCCCTTGAAGCTTTCTTT	CAWSSLAPLEAFF
-	TRBJ1-6	TRBV6-1	-	TGTGCCAGCAGTCCGGGACACGGCTGGTTCGAGAATTCACCCCTCCACTTT	CASSPGHGWFENSPLHF
-	TRBJ1-4	TRBV27	-	TGTGCCAGCAGTGGTTTGCAAGAAAAACTGTTTTTT	CASSGLQEKLFF
TRBD2	TRBJ2-7	TRBV20-1	-	TGCAGTGCTAGAGGGCGGGAGGCCTACGAGCTGTACTTC	CSARGREAYELYF
TRBD2	TRBJ2-2	TRBV19	once	TGTGCCAGCTACGAGCGGGGCGGTACCGGGGAGCTGTTTTTT	CASYERGGTGELFF
TRBD1	TRBJ2-4	TRBV6-5	-	TGTGCCAGCAGTTACTCTGACCCCCGGGACAGCAAAAACATTCAGTACTTC	CASSYSDPRDSKNIQYF
TRBD1	TRBJ1-2	TRBV9	-	TGTGCCAGCAGCGACGAAGGACAGGGGATTGACTATGGCTACACCTTC	CASSDEGQGIDYGYTF
-	TRBJ2-7	TRBV7-9	few	TGTGCCAGCAGCAGTCGAAGACAGGGGGAAGCGGGAGGGACCTACGAGCAGTACTTC	CASSSRRQGEAGGTYEQYF
TRBD1	TRBJ2-7	TRBV4-1	once	TGCGCCAGCAGCCTGTCCCCGGGACAGGGGAACGAGCAGTACTTC	CASSLSPGQGNEQYF
-	TRBJ2-5	TRBV28	-	TGTGCCAGCAGTCCCGACAGCAGTCAAGAGACCCAGTACTTC	CASSPDSSQETQYF
-	TRBJ2-2	TRBV27	once	TGTGCCAGCAGTTTCTTGGCCACCGGGGAGCTGTTTTTT	CASSFLATGELFF
TRBD2	TRBJ2-7	TRBV27	-	TGTGCCAGCAGTTTATGGTCGGGAGGGCCAAACGAGCAGTACTTC	CASSLWSGGPNEQYF
TRBD2	TRBJ2-1	TRBV7-2	-	TGTGCCAGCAGCTCATTTAACCAGCGGGGACACAATGAGCAGTTCTTC	CASSSFNQRGHNEQFF
TRBD2	TRBJ2-7	TRBV20-1	-	TGCAGTGCTAGAGGGACTAGCGCCTACGAGCAGTACTTC	CSARGTSAYEQYF
TRBD1	TRBJ2-5	TRBV30	-	TGTGCCTGGAGTGGGGACAGGGACCAAGAGACCCAGTACTTC	CAWSGDRDQETQYF
-	TRBJ2-2	TRBV14	-	TGTGCCAGCAGCCAAGGTGTCATGGGAAGGTCAACGAACACCGGGGAGCTGTTTTTT	CASSQGVMGRSTNTGELFF
-	TRBJ2-1	TRBV2	-	TGTGCCAGCAGTGAAGTAGCAGGGTACGACAATGAGCAGTTCTTC	CASSEVAGYDNEQFF
-	TRBJ2-5	TRBV6-5	-	TGTGCCAGCAGTTACTCATTTGGGTTCGGGCCAGAGACCCAGTACTTC	CASSYSFGFGPETQYF
TRBD1	TRBJ1-1	TRBV2	-	TGTGCCAGCAGTGACCGGGACAGGGGGCTTATTGGCGGGAACACTGAAGCTTTCTTT	CASSDRDRGLIGGNTEAFF
TRBD1	TRBJ2-3	TRBV9	-	TGTGCCAGCAGCCCCTACCCCTCGACAGGGATAGATACGCAGTATTTT	CASSPYPSTGIDTQYF
-	TRBJ2-3	TRBV5-1	-	TGCGCCAGCAGCTCCCACGCCACGGGACAAGTCACAGATACGCAGTATTTT	CASSSHATGQVTDTQYF
TRBD2	TRBJ2-1	TRBV11-2	-	TGTGCCAGCAGCTTAAGACTAGCGGCCTACAATGAGCAGTTCTTC	CASSLRLAAYNEQFF
TRBD1	TRBJ2-2	TRBV10-3	-	TGTGCCATCGGGGAACCGGACAGGGCTTCCACCGGGGAGCTGTTTTTT	CAIGEPDRASTGELFF
TRBD1	TRBJ2-7	TRBV10-3	once	TGTGCCATCAGTGAGTCGAGGACAGGGCAGGACGAGCAGTACTTC	CAISESRTGQDEQYF
TRBD1	TRBJ2-5	TRBV6-5	-	TGTGCCACCGGGACAGGTCGGAAAGAGACCCAGTACTTC	CATGTGRKETQYF
TRBD1	TRBJ2-1	TRBV4-1	-	TGCGCCAGCAGCCATTTGCCGGACAGGAGCTCCTACAATGAGCAGTTCTTC	CASSHLPDRSSYNEQFF
-	TRBJ2-5	TRBV7-9	few	TGTGCCTCCACAGGGCGGGAGACCCAGTACTTC	CASTGRETQYF
-	TRBJ1-2	TRBV29-1	-	TGCAGCGTTGAAGAGCCGACCCCTTATGGCTACACCTTC	CSVEEPTPYGYTF